This T cell receptor beta chain comes out of a study of blood T cell repertoires in COVID-19. Study overall: Samples representing acute and convalescent COVID-19 were sourced from the United States, Italy and Spain. The analysed material was cDNA or gDNA that came from T cells, B-cell-depleted T cells, or PBMCs.

In the study's own analysis: How many nucleated cells were present was estimated from reference gene primer amplification. Only in-frame clones appear in the TCRdb table, and some are missing; sequencing was by immunoSEQ multiplex PCR. V, J and clone size are taken as reported in that table, and D and trimming were inferred from the DNA itself. The table has about 120,000 clones, more than 75% seen once. The ends were cut back, 2 bases at V and 5 bases at J, with 12 bases in the middle. The CDR3 extends over 15 amino acids. Germline V lookup: CDR1 SEHNR, CDR2 FQNEAQ (reference sequence). The sample was peripheral blood. This clonotype originated in a man in his 60s with acute or convalescent COVID-19. V gene TRBV7-9 combines with J gene TRBJ1-4; D gene uncertain. The CDR3 region is CASSLRRIGNEKLFF. CDR3 nucleotides: TGTGCCAGCAGCTTACGAAGGATCGGGAATGAAAAACTGTTTTTT.